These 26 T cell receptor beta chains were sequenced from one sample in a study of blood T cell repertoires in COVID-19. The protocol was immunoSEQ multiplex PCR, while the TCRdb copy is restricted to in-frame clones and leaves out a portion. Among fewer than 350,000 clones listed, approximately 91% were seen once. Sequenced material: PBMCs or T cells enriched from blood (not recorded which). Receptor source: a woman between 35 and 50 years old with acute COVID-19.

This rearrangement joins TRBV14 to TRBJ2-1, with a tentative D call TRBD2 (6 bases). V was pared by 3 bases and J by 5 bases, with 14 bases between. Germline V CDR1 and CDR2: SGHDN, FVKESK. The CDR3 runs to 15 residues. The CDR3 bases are TGTGCCAGCAGCCATCGGGCGGGGCACAACAATGAGCAGTTCTTC. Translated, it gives CASSHRAGHNNEQFF.

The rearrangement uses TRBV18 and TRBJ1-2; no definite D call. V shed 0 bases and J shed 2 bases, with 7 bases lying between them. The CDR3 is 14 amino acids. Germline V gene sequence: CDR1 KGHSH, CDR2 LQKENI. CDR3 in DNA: TGTGCCAGCTCACCACCGGCAACAAACTATGGCTACACCTTC. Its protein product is CASSPPATNYGYTF.

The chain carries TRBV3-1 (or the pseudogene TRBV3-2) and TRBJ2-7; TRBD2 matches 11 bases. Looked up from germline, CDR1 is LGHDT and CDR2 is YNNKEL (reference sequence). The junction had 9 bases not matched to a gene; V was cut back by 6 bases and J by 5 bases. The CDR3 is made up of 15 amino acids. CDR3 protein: CASRRDSGGADEQYF. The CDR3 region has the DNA TGTGCCAGCAGGCGGGATAGCGGGGGGGCCGACGAGCAGTACTTC.

The CDR3: CATSLSQTHTGELFF. Here the CDR3 DNA reads TGTGCCACCAGTCTCTCACAGACCCACACCGGGGAGCTGTTTTTT. J is TRBJ2-2 and V is TRBV24-1; the D is unclear. Germline CDR1 KGHDR, CDR2 SFDVKD. The CDR3 is made up of 15 amino acids. The ends were cut back, 6 bases at V and 3 bases at J, with 13 bases in the middle.

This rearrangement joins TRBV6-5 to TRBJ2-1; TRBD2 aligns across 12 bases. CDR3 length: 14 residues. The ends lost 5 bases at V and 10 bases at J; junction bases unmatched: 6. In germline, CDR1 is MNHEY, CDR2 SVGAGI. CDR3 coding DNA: TGTGCCAGCAGTCCTAGCGGGGGGGCAAGGGAGCAGTTCTTC. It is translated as CASSPSGGAREQFF.

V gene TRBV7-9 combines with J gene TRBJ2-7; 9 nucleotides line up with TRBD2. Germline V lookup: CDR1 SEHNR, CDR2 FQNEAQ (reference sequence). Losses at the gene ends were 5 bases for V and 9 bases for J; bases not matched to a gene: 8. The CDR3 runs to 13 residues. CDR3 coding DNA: TGTGCCAGCAGCCCGGGGACAGCGGGAGGGCAGTACTTC. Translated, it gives CASSPGTAGGQYF. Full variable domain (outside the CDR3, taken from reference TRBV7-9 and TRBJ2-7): DTGVSQNPRHKITKRGQNVTFRCDPISEHNRLYWYRQTLGQGPEFLTYFQNEAQLEKSRLLSDRFSAERPKGSFSTLEIQRTEQGDSAMYLCASSPGTAGGQYFGPGTRLTVT.

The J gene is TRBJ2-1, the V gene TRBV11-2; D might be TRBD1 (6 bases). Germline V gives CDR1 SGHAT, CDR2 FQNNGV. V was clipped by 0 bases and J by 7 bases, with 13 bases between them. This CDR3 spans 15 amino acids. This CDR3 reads CASSLDLQGWNEQFF. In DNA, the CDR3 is TGTGCCAGCAGCTTAGATCTGCAGGGGTGGAATGAGCAGTTCTTC. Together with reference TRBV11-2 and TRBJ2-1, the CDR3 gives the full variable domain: EAGVAQSPRYKIIEKRQSVAFWCNPISGHATLYWYQQILGQGPKLLIQFQNNGVVDDSQLPKDRFSAERLKGVDSTLKIQPAKLEDSAVYLCASSLDLQGWNEQFFGPGTRLTVL.

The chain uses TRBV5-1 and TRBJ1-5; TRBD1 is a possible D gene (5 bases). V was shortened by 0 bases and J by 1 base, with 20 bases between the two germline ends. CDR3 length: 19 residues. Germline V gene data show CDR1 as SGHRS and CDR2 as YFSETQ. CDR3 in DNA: TGCGCCAGCAGCTTGGGACCGGGTTCAGGGCCGAGGAGCAATCAGCCCCAGCATTTT. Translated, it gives CASSLGPGSGPRSNQPQHF. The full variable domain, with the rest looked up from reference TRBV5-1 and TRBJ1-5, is KAGVTQTPRYLIKTRGQQVTLSCSPISGHRSVSWYQQTPGQGLQFLFEYFSETQRNKGNFPGRFSGRQFSNSRSEMNVSTLELGDSALYLCASSLGPGSGPRSNQPQHFGDGTRLSIL.

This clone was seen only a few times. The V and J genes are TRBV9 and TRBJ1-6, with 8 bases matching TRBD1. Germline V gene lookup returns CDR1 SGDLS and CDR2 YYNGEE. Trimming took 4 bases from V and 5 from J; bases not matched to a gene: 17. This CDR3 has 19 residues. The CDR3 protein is CASSRTDAPGTGNNSPLHF. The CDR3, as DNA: TGTGCCAGCAGCCGTACTGACGCCCCCGGGACAGGCAATAATTCACCCCTCCACTTT.

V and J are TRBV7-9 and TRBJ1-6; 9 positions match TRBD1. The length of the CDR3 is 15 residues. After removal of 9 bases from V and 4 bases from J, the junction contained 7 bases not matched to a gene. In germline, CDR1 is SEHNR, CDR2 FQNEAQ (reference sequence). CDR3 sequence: CASSPGTGYNSPLHF. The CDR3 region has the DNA TGTGCCAGTAGCCCCGGGACAGGGTATAATTCACCCCTCCACTTT.

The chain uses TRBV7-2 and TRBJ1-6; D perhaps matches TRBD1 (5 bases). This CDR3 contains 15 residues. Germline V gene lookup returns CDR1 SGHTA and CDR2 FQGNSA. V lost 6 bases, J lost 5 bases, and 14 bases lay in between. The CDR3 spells CASRLSDTNNSPLHF. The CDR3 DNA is TGTGCCAGCAGGCTGTCGGACACAAATAATTCACCCCTCCACTTT.

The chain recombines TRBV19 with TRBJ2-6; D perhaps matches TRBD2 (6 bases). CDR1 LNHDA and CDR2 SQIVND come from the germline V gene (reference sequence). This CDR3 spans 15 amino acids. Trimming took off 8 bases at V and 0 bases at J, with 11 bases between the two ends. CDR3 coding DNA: TGTGCCAGTTGTCAGGGAGGCTCTGGGGCCAACGTCCTGACTTTC. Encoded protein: CASCQGGSGANVLTF.

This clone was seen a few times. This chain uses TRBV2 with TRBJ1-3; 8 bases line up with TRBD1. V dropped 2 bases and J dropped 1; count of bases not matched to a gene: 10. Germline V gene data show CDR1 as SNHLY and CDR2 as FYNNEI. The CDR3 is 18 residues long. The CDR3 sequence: CASSELHGQGLSGNTIYF. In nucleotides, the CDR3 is TGTGCCAGCAGTGAACTCCACGGACAGGGACTATCTGGAAACACCATATATTTT.

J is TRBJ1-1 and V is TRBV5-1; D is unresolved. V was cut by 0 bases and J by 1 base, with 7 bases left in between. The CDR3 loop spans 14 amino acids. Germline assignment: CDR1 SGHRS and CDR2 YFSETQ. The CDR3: CASSLVSGNTEAFF. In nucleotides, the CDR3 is TGCGCCAGCAGCTTGGTATCGGGGAACACTGAAGCTTTCTTT.

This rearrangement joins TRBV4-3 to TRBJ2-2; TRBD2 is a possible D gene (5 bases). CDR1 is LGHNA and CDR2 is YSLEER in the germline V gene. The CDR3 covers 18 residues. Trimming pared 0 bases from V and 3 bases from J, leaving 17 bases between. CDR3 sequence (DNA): TGCGCCAGCAGCCAAGAAAACTCCGCTAGCTTCGACACCGGGGAGCTGTTTTTT. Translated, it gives CASSQENSASFDTGELFF.

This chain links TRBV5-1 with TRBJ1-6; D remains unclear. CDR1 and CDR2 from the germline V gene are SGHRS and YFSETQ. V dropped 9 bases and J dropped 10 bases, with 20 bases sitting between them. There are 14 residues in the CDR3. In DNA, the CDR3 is TGCGCCACCCGGCCGGGATCAACAGACTCACCCCTCCACTTT. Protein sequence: CATRPGSTDSPLHF.

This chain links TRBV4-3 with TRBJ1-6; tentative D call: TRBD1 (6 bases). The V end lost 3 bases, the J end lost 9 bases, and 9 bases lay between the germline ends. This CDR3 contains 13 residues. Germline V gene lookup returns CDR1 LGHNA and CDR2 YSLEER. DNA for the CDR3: TGCGCCAGCAGCCAGGACAGCGGTTCACCCCTCCACTTT. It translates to CASSQDSGSPLHF.

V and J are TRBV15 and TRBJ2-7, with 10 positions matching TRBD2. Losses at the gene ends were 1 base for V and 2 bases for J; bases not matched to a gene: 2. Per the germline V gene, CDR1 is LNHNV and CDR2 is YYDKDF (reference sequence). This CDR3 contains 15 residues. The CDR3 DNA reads TGTGCCACCAGCAGAGGAACTAGCGGGACCTACGAGCAGTACTTC. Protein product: CATSRGTSGTYEQYF.

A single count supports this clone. As DNA, the CDR3 is TGTGCCAGTAAGGAGGAGGGAGGCTACACCTTC. It yields the protein CASKEEGGYTF. V and J are TRBV19 and TRBJ1-2; D is undetermined. CDR3 length: 11 amino acids. The germline V gene encodes CDR1 LNHDA and CDR2 SQIVND (reference sequence). The V and J ends lost 7 bases and 8 bases respectively, with 11 bases between them.

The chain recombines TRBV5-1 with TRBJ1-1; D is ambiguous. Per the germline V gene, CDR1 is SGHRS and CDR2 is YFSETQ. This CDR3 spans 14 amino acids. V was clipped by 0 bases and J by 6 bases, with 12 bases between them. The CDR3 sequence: CASSLGEGRPEAFF. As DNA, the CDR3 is TGCGCCAGCAGCTTGGGCGAGGGAAGACCTGAAGCTTTCTTT.

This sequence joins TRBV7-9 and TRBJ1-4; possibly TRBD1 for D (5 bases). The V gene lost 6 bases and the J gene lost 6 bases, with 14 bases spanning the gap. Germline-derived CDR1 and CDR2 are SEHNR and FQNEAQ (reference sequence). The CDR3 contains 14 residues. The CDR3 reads CASRSGGGHEKLFF. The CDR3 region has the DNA TGTGCCAGCAGATCCGGGGGAGGTCATGAAAAACTGTTTTTT.

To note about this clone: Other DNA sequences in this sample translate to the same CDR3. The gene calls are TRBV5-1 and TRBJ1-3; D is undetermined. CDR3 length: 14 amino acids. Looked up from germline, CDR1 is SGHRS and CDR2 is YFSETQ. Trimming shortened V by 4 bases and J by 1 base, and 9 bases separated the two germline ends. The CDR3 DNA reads TGCGCCAGCAGCCTGGGCGGGTCTGGAAACACCATATATTTT. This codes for CASSLGGSGNTIYF.

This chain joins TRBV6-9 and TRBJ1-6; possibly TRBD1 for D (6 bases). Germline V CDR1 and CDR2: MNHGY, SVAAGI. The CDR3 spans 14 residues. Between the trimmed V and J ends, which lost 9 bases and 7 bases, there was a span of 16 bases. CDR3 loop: CARTPGVRNSPLHF. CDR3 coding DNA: TGTGCCAGGACTCCAGGGGTTAGGAATTCACCCCTCCACTTT.

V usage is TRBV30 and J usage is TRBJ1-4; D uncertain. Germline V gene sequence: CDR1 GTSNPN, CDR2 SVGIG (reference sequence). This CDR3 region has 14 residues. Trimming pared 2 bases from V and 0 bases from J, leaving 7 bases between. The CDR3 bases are TGTGCCTGGAGTACGGGAGCAACTAATGAAAAACTGTTTTTT. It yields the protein CAWSTGATNEKLFF.

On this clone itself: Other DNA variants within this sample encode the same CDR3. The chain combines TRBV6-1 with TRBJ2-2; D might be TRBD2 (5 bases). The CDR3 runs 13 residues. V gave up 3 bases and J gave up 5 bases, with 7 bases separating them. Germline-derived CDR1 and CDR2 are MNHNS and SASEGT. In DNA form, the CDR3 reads TGTGCCAGCAGTGAGACGGGGACCGGGGAGCTGTTTTTT. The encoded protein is CASSETGTGELFF.

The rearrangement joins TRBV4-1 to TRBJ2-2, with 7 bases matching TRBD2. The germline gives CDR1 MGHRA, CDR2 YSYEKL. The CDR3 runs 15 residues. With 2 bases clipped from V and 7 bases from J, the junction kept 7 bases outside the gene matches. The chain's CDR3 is CASSQNTGGYGELFF. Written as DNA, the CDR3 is TGCGCCAGCAGCCAAAATACGGGAGGCTACGGGGAGCTGTTTTTT.